The 6 T cell receptor beta chains given below trace back to one sample, sequenced in a study of metastatic and nonmetastatic thyroid tumors. TCRdb re-analyzed the PCR reads using MiXCR. Here the sample spans under 20,000 clones, more than 25% being singletons. Before thyroid surgery, none of the patients had received any treatment. Sequences were obtained from tumor tissue. The receptors derive from a female donor with papillary thyroid cancer or a benign thyroid nodule (not recorded which). Some clones in this sample may be carry-over from other donors' samples.

The chain joins TRBV5-1 to TRBJ1-4; D remains ambiguous. The CDR3 consists of 17 residues. Trimming pared 0 bases from V and 0 bases from J, leaving 12 bases between. Germline V gene data show CDR1 as SGHRS and CDR2 as YFSETQ. The CDR3 DNA is TGCGCCAGCAGCTTGGCCCCGGTGTCTGCAACTAATGAAAAACTGTTTTTT. Amino acid sequence: CASSLAPVSATNEKLFF. The whole variable domain, filled in from reference TRBV5-1 and TRBJ1-4, reads KAGVTQTPRYLIKTRGQQVTLSCSPISGHRSVSWYQQTPGQGLQFLFEYFSETQRNKGNFPGRFSGRQFSNSRSEMNVSTLELGDSALYLCASSLAPVSATNEKLFFGSGTQLSVL.

This clone was seen ten or more times. V and J are TRBV11-2 and TRBJ2-6; TRBD1 might be the D (6 bases). Germline V gene lookup returns CDR1 SGHAT and CDR2 FQNNGV. Trimming removed 4 bases at V and 2 bases at J, with 9 bases between. The CDR3 spans 15 residues. CDR3 bases: TGTGCCAGCAGCTCTAGGGGGACTGGGGCCAACGTCCTGACTTTC. Protein sequence: CASSSRGTGANVLTF.

This clone was seen more than once but under ten times. The chain recombines TRBV6-2 or TRBV6-3 with TRBJ1-2, with D tentatively TRBD1 (5 bases). The CDR3 has 13 amino acids. Trimming shortened V by 4 bases and J by 7 bases, and 13 bases separated the two germline ends. The germline V gene has CDR1 MNHEY and CDR2 SVGEGT. The DNA of the CDR3 is TGTGCCAGCAGTTCCGGGGGTAGAGTTGGCTACACCTTC. Translation: CASSSGGRVGYTF.

This clone was seen a few times. The gene calls are TRBV6-5 and TRBJ1-2; 7 bases align to TRBD1. V dropped 2 bases and J dropped 6; count of bases not matched to a gene: 9. This CDR3 has 15 residues. Germline CDR1 MNHEY, CDR2 SVGAGI. CDR3 sequence reads: CASSYPPDRADGYTF. In DNA form, the CDR3 reads TGTGCCAGCAGTTACCCCCCCGACAGGGCTGATGGCTACACCTTC.

By sample share, this clone is medium-sized (0.01 to 0.1%). The chain uses TRBV6-1 and TRBJ2-2, with a tentative D call TRBD1 (5 bases). The CDR3 extends over 14 amino acids. Trimming stripped 6 bases from V and 4 bases from J, with 12 bases between. CDR1 is MNHNS, CDR2 SASEGT, per germline. The CDR3 reads CASRGPGSTGELFF. CDR3 nucleotides: TGTGCCAGCAGGGGTCCAGGGTCCACCGGGGAGCTGTTTTTT.

This clone was observed many times. The V call is TRBV19, the J call TRBJ1-4; D is unclear. Germline values: CDR1 LNHDA, CDR2 SQIVND (reference sequence). The ends were cut back, 3 bases at V and 5 bases at J, with 10 bases in the middle. This CDR3 contains 14 residues. The CDR3 DNA is TGTGCCAGTAGTATTTCGGCTCCAAATGAAAAACTGTTTTTT. The encoded protein is CASSISAPNEKLFF.